This T cell receptor (beta chain) derives from a study of PD-1 blockade in classical Hodgkin lymphoma. J gave up 1 base and V 4 bases, and 5 bases lay outside the gene matches. Germline CDR1 is MNHNY and CDR2 is SVGAGI (reference sequence). This CDR3 has 15 residues. Findings of the study overall: The baseline diversity of complete responders showed similarity to that of newly diagnosed patients. Nivolumab initiation under 1 year post-ASCT meant exclusion. Newly diagnosed patients reportedly trailed healthy donors in baseline TCR diversity.

This table comes from immunoSEQ multiplex PCR, and its TCRdb copy is limited to in-frame clones, with some not included. The data show 110,000 or so clones, roughly 87% seen once. Time point indicated: cycle 4 day 1 (C4D1), after 6 weeks of nivolumab. All the patients suffered relapse after autologous stem cell transplantation, and brentuximab vedotin exposure differed. Patients had relapsed/refractory classical Hodgkin lymphoma with complete response, partial response or progressive disease as best response. This clone came up a few times. Its target is not known. This clonotype originated in a human donor with classical Hodgkin lymphoma. The chain has TRBV6-6 and TRBJ2-3; 7 nucleotides agree with TRBD2. The sequencing here drew on peripheral blood mononuclear cells (PBMCs), taken before the fourth cycle of nivolumab. The CDR3 is CASSSSGTGTDTQYF. Written as DNA, the CDR3 is TGTGCCAGCAGTTCCAGCGGGACCGGCACAGATACGCAGTATTTT.